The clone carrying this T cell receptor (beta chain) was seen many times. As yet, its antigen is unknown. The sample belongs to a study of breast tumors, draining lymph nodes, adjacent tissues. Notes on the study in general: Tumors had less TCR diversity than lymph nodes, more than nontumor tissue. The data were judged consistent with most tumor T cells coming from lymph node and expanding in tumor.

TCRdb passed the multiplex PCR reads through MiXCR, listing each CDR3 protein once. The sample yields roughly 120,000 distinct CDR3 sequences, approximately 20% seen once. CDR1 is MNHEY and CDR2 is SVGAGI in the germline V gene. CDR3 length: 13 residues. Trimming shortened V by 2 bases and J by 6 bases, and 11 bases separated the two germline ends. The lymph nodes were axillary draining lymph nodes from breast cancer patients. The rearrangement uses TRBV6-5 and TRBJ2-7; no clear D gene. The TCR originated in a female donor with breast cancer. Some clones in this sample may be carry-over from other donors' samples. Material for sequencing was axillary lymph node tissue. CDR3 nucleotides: TGTGCCAGCAGTTACGGCGGAGTACCCGAGCAGTACTTC. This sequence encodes CASSYGGVPEQYF.